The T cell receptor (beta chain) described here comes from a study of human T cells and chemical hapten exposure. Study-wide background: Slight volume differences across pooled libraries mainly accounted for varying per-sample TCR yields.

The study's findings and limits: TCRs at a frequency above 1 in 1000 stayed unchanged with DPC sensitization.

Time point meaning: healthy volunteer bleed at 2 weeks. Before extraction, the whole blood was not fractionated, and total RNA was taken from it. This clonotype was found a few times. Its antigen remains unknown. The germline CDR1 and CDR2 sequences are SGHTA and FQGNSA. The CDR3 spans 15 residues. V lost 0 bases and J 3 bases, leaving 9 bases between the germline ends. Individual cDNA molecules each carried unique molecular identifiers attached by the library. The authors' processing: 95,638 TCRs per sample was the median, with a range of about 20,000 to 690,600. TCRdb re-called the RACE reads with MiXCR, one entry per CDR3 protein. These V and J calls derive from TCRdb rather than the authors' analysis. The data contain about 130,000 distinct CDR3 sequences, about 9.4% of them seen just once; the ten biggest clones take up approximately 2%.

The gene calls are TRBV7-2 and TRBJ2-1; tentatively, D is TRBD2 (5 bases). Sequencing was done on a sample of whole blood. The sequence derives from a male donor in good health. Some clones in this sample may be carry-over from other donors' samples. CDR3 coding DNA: TGTGCCAGCAGCTTAGCGAGGACTTTCTACAATGAGCAGTTCTTC. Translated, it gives CASSLARTFYNEQFF.